One sample yielded the 27 T cell receptor beta chains listed below, sequenced in a study of cytomegalovirus exposure and HLA in healthy donors. The method was immunoSEQ multiplex PCR; TCRdb's version includes in-frame clones alone and lacks a portion of them. The data contain 60,000 to 85,000 clones, nearly 95% of them singletons. Sequencing was carried out using PBMCs. These receptors all stem from a man between 18 and 35 years old in good health and CMV-seropositive.

This chain uses TRBV6-1 with TRBJ1-5; no reliable D call. The ends were cut back, 4 bases at V and 2 bases at J, with 15 bases in the middle. The germline V gene encodes CDR1 MNHNS and CDR2 SASEGT. This CDR3 is 16 amino acids long. CDR3 nucleotides: TGTGCCAGCAGTGGCACCAGGAAGATAGGCAATCAGCCCCAGCATTTT. This translates into CASSGTRKIGNQPQHF.

This chain connects TRBV4-1 to TRBJ2-3; tentative D call: TRBD1 (5 bases). In germline, CDR1 is MGHRA, CDR2 YSYEKL. The V end was cut by 0 bases, the J end by 5 bases, with 24 bases between. The CDR3 extends over 19 amino acids. This CDR3 is CASSQDKGWEQASEDTQYF. In DNA, the CDR3 is TGCGCCAGCAGCCAAGACAAGGGGTGGGAACAGGCGTCAGAAGATACGCAGTATTTT.

The V gene is TRBV14, the J gene TRBJ2-6; maybe TRBD1 (6 bases). The germline gives CDR1 SGHDN, CDR2 FVKESK. Trimming shortened V by 1 base and J by 0 bases, and 7 bases separated the two germline ends. This CDR3 region has 16 residues. CDR3 nucleotide sequence: TGTGCCAGCAGCCAAGCCAGGGGCTCTGGGGCCAACGTCCTGACTTTC. Its translation is CASSQARGSGANVLTF.

The chain carries TRBV5-4 and TRBJ1-2; 10 nucleotides align to TRBD1. CDR3 length: 17 amino acids. Unmatched junction bases numbered 7, after V lost 0 bases and J lost 2 bases. CDR1 is SGHNT, CDR2 YYREEE, per germline (reference sequence). The CDR3 nucleotides read TGTGCCAGCAGCTTGGAGTTGGTGGACAGGGGGAACTATGGCTACACCTTC. It is translated as CASSLELVDRGNYGYTF.

The rearrangement links TRBV28 to TRBJ1-2, with 7 bases fitting TRBD1. The length of the CDR3 is 14 residues. V dropped 3 bases and J dropped 7; count of bases not matched to a gene: 8. Germline lookup yields CDR1 MDHEN and CDR2 SYDVKM. CDR3 residues: CASSFSRGHSGYTF. The CDR3 DNA is TGTGCCAGCAGTTTTTCTAGGGGGCACTCTGGCTACACCTTC.

This clone was found once. This chain links TRBV9 with TRBJ2-2, with a possible D match to TRBD2 (5 bases). The CDR3 runs 15 residues. In germline, CDR1 is SGDLS, CDR2 YYNGEE. The V and J ends lost 0 bases and 3 bases respectively, with 9 bases between them. The CDR3 loop is CASSVEADYTGELFF. The DNA for the CDR3 is TGTGCCAGCAGCGTAGAGGCGGACTACACCGGGGAGCTGTTTTTT.

The genes are TRBV7-2 and TRBJ1-4; weak D call: TRBD1 (6 bases). The CDR3 runs 16 residues. With 5 bases removed from V and 3 bases from J, the gap between germline ends came to 16 bases. The germline CDR1 and CDR2 sequences are SGHTA and FQGNSA. The CDR3, as DNA: TGTGCCAGCAGCCCCGGGGGGGCAGCCCCTAATGAAAAACTGTTTTTT. Its protein is CASSPGGAAPNEKLFF.

The chain uses TRBV29-1 and TRBJ2-2; no clear D gene. CDR1 and CDR2 from the germline V gene are SQVTM and ANQGSEA. V dropped 5 bases and J dropped 6 bases, with 7 bases sitting between them. CDR3 length equals 11 residues. In DNA, the CDR3 is TGCAGCGTTCTGGCCCCCGGGGAGCTGTTTTTT. This encodes CSVLAPGELFF.

This clone was counted only a few times. This chain links TRBV27 with TRBJ2-1; the D gene is possibly TRBD2 (6 bases). Germline CDR1 and CDR2: MNHEY and SMNVEV (reference sequence). The ends were cut back, 5 bases at V and 8 bases at J, with 19 bases in the middle. The CDR3 covers 15 residues. CDR3 loop: CASSPRDPASDEQFF. The CDR3 nucleotides read TGTGCCAGCAGTCCGCGGGACCCCGCAAGCGATGAGCAGTTCTTC.

The V and J genes are TRBV6-5 and TRBJ2-7, with D possibly being TRBD1 (7 bases). This CDR3 comprises 14 residues. The germline gives CDR1 MNHEY, CDR2 SVGAGI. V was shortened by 5 bases and J by 4 bases, with 15 bases between the two germline ends. The DNA of the CDR3 is TGTGCCAGCAGTGAGGAGGGGGCGCTTTACGAGCAGTACTTC. It specifies CASSEEGALYEQYF.

V usage is TRBV5-1 and J usage is TRBJ2-7; 9 bases line up with TRBD1. The germline gives CDR1 SGHRS, CDR2 YFSETQ. V lost 4 bases and J lost 0; bases outside the gene matches: 5. The CDR3 contains 15 residues. The DNA of the CDR3 is TGCGCCAGCAGCACTGGACAGGGGAGCTCCTACGAGCAGTACTTC. Protein sequence: CASSTGQGSSYEQYF.

The chain links TRBV7-2 to TRBJ2-7; 10 nucleotides agree with TRBD1. The CDR3 sequence is 14 residues long. J lost 1 base, V lost 3 bases, and 0 bases had no gene match. Per germline, CDR1 SGHTA and CDR2 FQGNSA. CDR3 bases: TGTGCCAGCAGCTTGGACAGGGGGTCCTACGAGCAGTACTTC. It yields the protein CASSLDRGSYEQYF.

The rearrangement links TRBV10-3 to TRBJ2-6; maybe TRBD1 (5 bases). The CDR3 sequence is 17 residues long. Germline V CDR1 and CDR2: ENHRY, SYGVKD. V was pared by 0 bases and J by 10 bases, with 19 bases between. CDR3 sequence (DNA): TGTGCCATCAGTGAGTCGCAGTTGGACACTCCTAGGAACGTCCTGACTTTC. Translated, it gives CAISESQLDTPRNVLTF.

The chain has TRBV7-9 and TRBJ1-4, with D possibly being TRBD1 (6 bases). CDR3 length: 16 amino acids. V lost 0 bases, J lost 0 bases, and 8 bases lay in between. Germline CDR1 is SEHNR and CDR2 is FQNEAQ (reference sequence). CDR3 in DNA: TGTGCCAGCAGCTTAGCTAGGACAGCAACTAATGAAAAACTGTTTTTT. The encoded protein is CASSLARTATNEKLFF.

The rearrangement joins TRBV19 to TRBJ2-2, with 9 nucleotides matching TRBD1. Germline V CDR1 and CDR2: LNHDA, SQIVND (reference sequence). V lost 3 bases and J lost 6; bases outside the gene matches: 8. The length of the CDR3 is 16 residues. The CDR3 here is CASSIPGQGLAGELFF. In nucleotides, the CDR3 is TGTGCCAGTAGTATCCCCGGACAGGGGTTGGCCGGGGAGCTGTTTTTT.

The chain combines TRBV28 with TRBJ1-1, with 7 bases identical to TRBD1. The CDR3 has 15 amino acids. Per germline, CDR1 MDHEN and CDR2 SYDVKM. Unmatched junction bases numbered 10, after V lost 5 bases and J lost 4 bases. CDR3 region: CASSPVRQGATEAFF. As DNA, the CDR3 is TGTGCCAGCAGTCCCGTCCGACAGGGTGCCACTGAAGCTTTCTTT. Filled out from reference TRBV28 and TRBJ1-1, the complete variable domain reads DVKVTQSSRYLVKRTGEKVFLECVQDMDHENMFWYRQDPGLGLRLIYFSYDVKMKEKGDIPEGYSVSREKKERFSLILESASTNQTSMYLCASSPVRQGATEAFFGQGTRLTVV.

The chain links TRBV5-6 to TRBJ1-2, with 9 nucleotides matching TRBD1. V lost 1 base, J lost 7 bases, and 5 bases stayed unmatched. This CDR3 has 14 residues. Germline CDR1 SGHDT, CDR2 YYEEEE. The CDR3 DNA follows: TGTGCCAGCAGCTTGACAGGGGGCGAAGTTGGCTACACCTTC. This translates into CASSLTGGEVGYTF.

The chain combines TRBV28 with TRBJ2-7, with TRBD2 identical over 10 bases. With V trimmed by 6 bases and J by 6 bases, 11 bases remained unmatched. This CDR3 is 15 amino acids long. The germline V gene encodes CDR1 MDHEN and CDR2 SYDVKM. The CDR3 DNA is TGTGCCAGCAGGCCCAGGACTAGCGGATATGGCGAGCAGTACTTC. It specifies CASRPRTSGYGEQYF.

The table lists this clone with a few counts. The V call is TRBV5-4, the J call TRBJ2-6, with TRBD2 identical over 10 bases. Germline-derived CDR1 and CDR2 are SGHNT and YYREEE (reference sequence). Trimming took 2 bases from V and 1 from J; bases not matched to a gene: 6. The CDR3 loop spans 18 amino acids. The CDR3 loop reads CASSFGTSGISGANVLTF. CDR3 in DNA: TGTGCCAGCAGCTTCGGAACTAGCGGGATTTCTGGGGCCAACGTCCTGACTTTC. Full variable domain (remainder filled in from reference TRBV5-4 and TRBJ2-6): ETGVTQSPTHLIKTRGQQVTLRCSSQSGHNTVSWYQQALGQGPQFIFQYYREEENGRGNFPPRFSGLQFPNYSSELNVNALELDDSALYLCASSFGTSGISGANVLTFGAGSRLTVL.

The genes are TRBV30 and TRBJ2-1; a weak D match, TRBD2 (5 bases). The CDR3 is 13 residues long. The V end was cut by 5 bases, the J end by 2 bases, with 10 bases between. Germline V gene lookup returns CDR1 GTSNPN and CDR2 SVGIG (reference sequence). The CDR3 is CAWGRVAYNEQFF. The CDR3 coding sequence is TGTGCCTGGGGGAGAGTCGCCTACAATGAGCAGTTCTTC.

This chain connects TRBV5-4 to TRBJ2-5, with 7 positions matching TRBD1. V was clipped by 3 bases and J by 1 base; unmatched bases: 6. This CDR3 is 15 amino acids long. Germline V gene lookup returns CDR1 SGHNT and CDR2 YYREEE (reference sequence). This chain's CDR3 is CASSSGQDFQETQYF. CDR3 bases: TGTGCCAGCAGCTCCGGACAGGACTTCCAAGAGACCCAGTACTTC.

This chain joins TRBV18 and TRBJ2-5; TRBD2 agrees at 8 bases. The CDR3 is 16 residues long. Looked up from germline, CDR1 is KGHSH and CDR2 is LQKENI. The junction had 14 bases not matched to a gene; V was cut back by 6 bases and J by 5 bases. The CDR3 region has the DNA TGTGCCAGCTCCGGCGGGGGAGCGGGAGTCGGGGAGACCCAGTACTTC. As protein: CASSGGGAGVGETQYF.

The V call is TRBV7-2, the J call TRBJ2-1; a weak D match, TRBD2 (5 bases). V gave up 0 bases and J gave up 2 bases, with 14 bases separating them. This CDR3 comprises 17 residues. CDR1 is SGHTA and CDR2 is FQGNSA in the germline V gene. The CDR3 protein is CASSLALPRVPYNEQFF. CDR3 nucleotide sequence: TGTGCCAGCAGCTTAGCGCTCCCGCGGGTACCCTACAATGAGCAGTTCTTC.

CDR3 nucleotide sequence: TGTGCCAGCAGCTCAGGGTCTTACGAGCAGTACTTC. This sequence encodes CASSSGSYEQYF. The genes are TRBV13 and TRBJ2-7, with a tentative D call TRBD1 (5 bases). The CDR3 totals 12 residues. The germline V gene encodes CDR1 PRHDT and CDR2 FYEKMQ (reference sequence). V was cut by 4 bases and J by 4 bases, with 8 bases left in between.

CDR3 in amino acids: CASSDVGLALYNEQFF. The DNA of the CDR3 is TGTGCCAGCAGTGACGTAGGACTAGCGCTCTACAATGAGCAGTTCTTC. The V gene is TRBV6-1, the J gene TRBJ2-1; TRBD2 matches 9 bases. J gave up 3 bases and V 3 bases, and 6 bases lay outside the gene matches. In germline, CDR1 is MNHNS, CDR2 SASEGT. The CDR3 extends over 16 amino acids.

The gene calls are TRBV18 and TRBJ2-7, with 14 bases that match TRBD2. The trim removed 3 bases at V and 5 bases at J, leaving 3 bases unmatched. Germline-derived CDR1 and CDR2 are KGHSH and LQKENI. There are 15 residues in the CDR3. The DNA for the CDR3 is TGTGCCAGCTCACCGGGACTAGCGGGAGTGAACGAGCAGTACTTC. Protein sequence: CASSPGLAGVNEQYF.

V is TRBV4-2 and J is TRBJ1-4; the D is unclear. Germline V gene sequence: CDR1 LGHNA, CDR2 YNFKEQ. The CDR3 totals 16 residues. V shed 0 bases and J shed 0 bases, with 8 bases lying between them. The CDR3 protein is CASSQDRGATNEKLFF. CDR3 nucleotide sequence: TGTGCCAGCAGCCAAGATAGAGGAGCAACTAATGAAAAACTGTTTTTT.